The 24 T cell receptor beta chains reported below all come from one sample, sequenced in a study of T cell responses to AZD1222 COVID-19 vaccine. Data came from immunoSEQ multiplex PCR; TCRdb stores just in-frame clones and leaves some out. The table records roughly 170,000 clones, approximately 93% of them present only once. The starting material was peripheral blood, obtained on day 0 of AZD1222 vaccination. The receptors were gathered from an adult in good health.

The rearrangement links TRBV19 to TRBJ2-5; no firm D call. CDR3 length equals 14 residues. V lost 3 bases to trimming and J lost 1 base, with 9 bases between them. From germline, CDR1 is LNHDA and CDR2 SQIVND (reference sequence). The CDR3 nucleotides read TGTGCCAGTAGTATCCAGGATCCCCAAGAGACCCAGTACTTC. Amino acid sequence: CASSIQDPQETQYF.

The V gene is TRBV29-1, the J gene TRBJ2-7; 9 positions agree with TRBD2. This CDR3 region has 13 residues. Germline CDR1 and CDR2: SQVTM and ANQGSEA. The V and J ends lost 6 bases and 2 bases, in that order; junction bases with no gene match: 5. The CDR3 bases are TGCAGCGTGAGGCGGGGGGGCCCCTACGAGCAGTACTTC. It translates to CSVRRGGPYEQYF.

J is TRBJ2-7 and V is TRBV30; 11 nucleotides agree with TRBD2. With 3 bases clipped from V and 3 bases from J, the junction kept 4 bases outside the gene matches. The CDR3 spans 14 residues. CDR1 is GTSNPN and CDR2 is SVGIG in the germline V gene (reference sequence). CDR3 coding DNA: TGTGCCTGGAGCCCTAGCGGGGGGCGCTACGAGCAGTACTTC. Translating gives CAWSPSGGRYEQYF.

The chain couples TRBV5-4 to TRBJ2-3, with TRBD2 identical over 12 bases. Germline CDR1 SGHNT, CDR2 YYREEE (reference sequence). This CDR3 spans 19 amino acids. Germline trimming cut 4 bases from V and 0 bases from J; bases unmatched to any gene: 12. The CDR3 nucleotides read TGTGCCAGCAGCCCAAGGGGGGCTAGCGGGGGGGCGAGCACAGATACGCAGTATTTT. Translating gives CASSPRGASGGASTDTQYF.

The chain has TRBV2 and TRBJ2-2; the D is unclear. Germline-derived CDR1 and CDR2 are SNHLY and FYNNEI. CDR3 length: 14 amino acids. Trimming left V 8 bases short and J 0 bases short, with 10 bases between. The CDR3 loop is CASGLDANTGELFF. The CDR3 region has the DNA TGTGCCAGCGGCTTGGATGCGAACACCGGGGAGCTGTTTTTT.

V is TRBV6-5 and J is TRBJ1-3; possible D gene TRBD1, 6 bases. The CDR3 sequence is 15 residues long. V gave up 7 bases and J gave up 3 bases, with 16 bases separating them. The germline V gene encodes CDR1 MNHEY and CDR2 SVGAGI. CDR3 DNA sequence: TGTGCCAGCACCGAGGGGGGGGGCGTTGGAAACACCATATATTTT. It is translated as CASTEGGGVGNTIYF.

This clone has just a few counts. This rearrangement joins TRBV7-2 to TRBJ2-3, with 11 positions matching TRBD2. Germline V lookup: CDR1 SGHTA, CDR2 FQGNSA. The CDR3 covers 17 residues. V lost 3 bases and J lost 0; bases outside the gene matches: 5. The CDR3 region has the DNA TGTGCCAGCAGCTTCAGACTAGCGGGGTCTAGCACAGATACGCAGTATTTT. Its protein is CASSFRLAGSSTDTQYF.

The genes are TRBV11-2 and TRBJ1-1, with no clear D. The germline V and J ends were trimmed by 4 bases and 0 bases, with 15 bases remaining between them. This CDR3 has 16 amino acids. CDR1 is SGHAT and CDR2 is FQNNGV in the germline V gene. Here the CDR3 reads CASSSHASSLNTEAFF. The DNA of the CDR3 is TGTGCCAGCAGCTCCCACGCCTCATCCTTGAACACTGAAGCTTTCTTT.

V is TRBV19 and J is TRBJ2-7, with D possibly matching TRBD2 (6 bases). The CDR3 is made up of 14 amino acids. The V gene's germline CDR1 is LNHDA and CDR2 SQIVND (reference sequence). V was shortened by 6 bases and J by 0 bases, with 12 bases between the two germline ends. CDR3 DNA sequence: TGTGCCAGTAGCCCGGCGGGAAGCTCCTACGAGCAGTACTTC. Amino acid sequence: CASSPAGSSYEQYF.

This clone has a handful of counts. CDR3 sequence reads: CASSLSGGKLFF. The CDR3, as DNA: TGTGCCAGCAGCTTATCTGGGGGAAAACTGTTTTTT. The rearrangement joins TRBV5-4 to TRBJ1-4; D is perhaps TRBD1 (5 bases). The V gene lost 2 bases and the J gene lost 10 bases, with 9 bases spanning the gap. In germline, CDR1 is SGHNT, CDR2 YYREEE (reference sequence). This CDR3 region has 12 residues.

This chain links TRBV4-1 with TRBJ2-4; 13 bases match TRBD2. This CDR3 is built from 18 residues. Per the germline V gene, CDR1 is MGHRA and CDR2 is YSYEKL. V was pared by 1 base and J by 0 bases, with 3 bases of the junction left unmatched. The CDR3 DNA sequence: TGCGCCAGCAGCCAAGGACTAGCGGGGGGTCTAGCCAAAAACATTCAGTACTTC. It codes for CASSQGLAGGLAKNIQYF.

The chain links TRBV19 to TRBJ1-5; D ambiguous. The CDR3 totals 15 residues. The germline gives CDR1 LNHDA, CDR2 SQIVND (reference sequence). Trimming removed 7 bases at V and 0 bases at J, with 13 bases between. The chain's CDR3 is CASKRAVTSNQPQHF. CDR3 coding DNA: TGTGCCAGTAAAAGGGCAGTCACTAGCAATCAGCCCCAGCATTTT.

The chain is built from TRBV2 and TRBJ2-7; TRBD2 matches 10 bases. Germline CDR1 and CDR2: SNHLY and FYNNEI. The CDR3 sequence is 13 residues long. The V gene end was trimmed by 8 bases and the J gene end by 7 bases; junction bases not matched to a gene: 8. CDR3 in DNA: TGTGCCAGCGGACTAGCGGAGTTTACGGAGCAGTACTTC. Protein sequence: CASGLAEFTEQYF.

This chain connects TRBV7-9 to TRBJ2-3, with 8 bases fitting TRBD2. Germline V gene sequence: CDR1 SEHNR, CDR2 FQNEAQ (reference sequence). The V and J ends lost 4 bases and 3 bases, in that order; junction bases with no gene match: 6. This CDR3 spans 15 amino acids. CDR3 amino acids: CASSSQRGRTDTQYF. The CDR3, as DNA: TGTGCCAGCAGCTCCCAGCGGGGGAGGACAGATACGCAGTATTTT.

The rearrangement links TRBV4-1 to TRBJ1-2; TRBD1 matches at 7 bases. Germline CDR1 is MGHRA and CDR2 is YSYEKL. The CDR3 is 14 residues long. J was trimmed by 5 bases and V by 3 bases; bases with no gene match: 6. This chain's CDR3 is CASSHTGVGYGYTF. In DNA, the CDR3 is TGCGCCAGCAGCCACACAGGGGTAGGGTATGGCTACACCTTC.

The chain links TRBV5-1 to TRBJ2-5, with a tentative D call TRBD2 (5 bases). V lost 0 bases and J 0 bases, leaving 9 bases between the germline ends. CDR3 length: 15 amino acids. CDR1 is SGHRS and CDR2 is YFSETQ in the germline V gene. In DNA, the CDR3 is TGCGCCAGCAGCTTGGGGGCCGGGAACCAAGAGACCCAGTACTTC. Encoded protein: CASSLGAGNQETQYF.

The chain couples TRBV6-2 or TRBV6-3 to TRBJ1-2; D unresolved. There are 13 residues in the CDR3. Germline CDR1 reads MNHEY; CDR2 reads SVGEGT. Trimming left V 0 bases short and J 8 bases short, with 10 bases between. For the CDR3, the DNA is TGTGCCAGCAGTTACTCCGGGGTGGACGGCTACACCTTC. Its translation is CASSYSGVDGYTF.

This chain joins TRBV7-9 and TRBJ1-2, with 7 bases fitting TRBD1. This CDR3 region has 16 residues. With 3 bases clipped from V and 4 bases from J, the junction kept 11 bases outside the gene matches. Germline lookup yields CDR1 SEHNR and CDR2 FQNEAQ (reference sequence). The CDR3 is CASSLAGTEIVYGYTF. CDR3 sequence (DNA): TGTGCCAGCAGCTTGGCCGGGACAGAGATAGTCTATGGCTACACCTTC.

This clone was observed a few times. The chain has TRBV2 and TRBJ1-3; D call uncertain. The germline V gene has CDR1 SNHLY and CDR2 FYNNEI. V was cut by 6 bases and J by 4 bases, with 10 bases left in between. This CDR3 contains 13 residues. CDR3 coding DNA: TGTGCCAGCAGAGCCCAGGTGGGAAACACCATATATTTT. Translating it yields CASRAQVGNTIYF.

This chain links TRBV6-5 with TRBJ2-3; D remains ambiguous. The CDR3 length is 14 residues. V was cut by 8 bases and J by 2 bases, with 14 bases left in between. Germline-derived CDR1 and CDR2 are MNHEY and SVGAGI. CDR3 amino acids: CASQWNSYTDTQYF. The CDR3 coding sequence is TGTGCCAGCCAGTGGAACTCTTACACAGATACGCAGTATTTT.

V and J are TRBV6-4 and TRBJ1-1; the match to TRBD1 covers 8 bases. Trimming took 6 bases from V and 11 from J; bases not matched to a gene: 11. From germline, CDR1 is MRHNA and CDR2 SNTAGT. CDR3 length: 13 residues. CDR3 bases: TGTGCCAGCAGCGAATTGACAGGGGCGAAGGCTTTCTTT. Its translation: CASSELTGAKAFF.

V is TRBV4-1 and J is TRBJ1-5; D is uncertain. CDR1 and CDR2 (germline): MGHRA, YSYEKL. Trimming cost V 4 bases and J 0 bases, with 10 bases left between them. This CDR3 has 15 amino acids. Written as DNA, the CDR3 is TGCGCCAGCAGCCCCTCTTATAATAGCAATCAGCCCCAGCATTTT. Translating gives CASSPSYNSNQPQHF.

The chain uses TRBV9 and TRBJ1-6, with a possible D match to TRBD1 (5 bases). CDR1 is SGDLS, CDR2 YYNGEE, per germline. The V end lost 1 base, the J end lost 9 bases, and 14 bases lay between the germline ends. There are 15 residues in the CDR3. The CDR3 is CASSVFGQGASPLHF. The CDR3 DNA reads as TGTGCCAGCAGCGTATTTGGGCAGGGAGCTTCACCCCTCCACTTT.

As to this clone: Relative to the germline gene, one junction end is altered; a read error may explain this. CDR3 residues: CASGDAYNSPLHF. The CDR3 coding sequence is TGTGCCAGCGGTGACGCCTATAATTCACCCCTCCACTTT. The chain uses TRBV2 and TRBJ1-6; D is ambiguous. Germline V gene sequence: CDR1 SNHLY, CDR2 FYNNEI. CDR3 length: 13 amino acids.